The entry below describes one TCR beta chain. As yet, its antigen is unknown. Extraction and reverse transcription of RNA yielded cDNA as the sequencing template. Sequencing was performed with immunoSEQ multiplex PCR; in TCRdb, only in-frame clones are kept and a portion is missing. The table lists fewer than 200,000 clones, about 60% of them singletons. This entry belongs to a study of CD8+ T cells in alopecia areata. Overall study: The tofacitinib course ran for 6 to 18 months and was followed by 6 months off drug.

Findings and limits, study-wide: Especially in alopecia totalis/universalis, lesional scalp showed greater clonality than normal scalp did.

Germline loops: CDR1 SQVTM, CDR2 ANQGSEA. The CDR3 consists of 18 residues. Trimming removed 6 bases at V and 2 bases at J, with 27 bases between. Obtained from alopecia areata patients were lesional scalp punch biopsies along with peripheral blood. The sorting of PBMCs gave CD4+ and CD8+ T cells. The sample in question was CD4+ T cells sorted from blood, obtained at week 0. This chain connects TRBV29-1 to TRBJ2-3; D is unclear. This receptor was obtained from a human donor with alopecia areata. Here the CDR3 reads CSVVGNTRAGFYTDTQYF. CDR3 nucleotides: TGCAGCGTCGTGGGGAATACCCGTGCAGGATTCTACACAGATACGCAGTATTTT.